Each of the 5 T cell receptor beta chains below was sequenced from the same sample in a study of T cells in narcolepsy. The method was immunoSEQ multiplex PCR; TCRdb's version includes in-frame clones alone and lacks a portion of them. The data contain approximately 25,000 clones, 55% to 65% of them seen just once; the ten biggest clones take up 12%. Sequenced input: memory (CD45RA-) CD4+ T cells from blood. These receptors all come from a human donor in good health.

Only a few counts were recorded for this clone. The CDR3 here is CASSSNTEAFF. Here the CDR3 DNA reads TGTGCCAGCAGTTCGAACACTGAAGCTTTCTTT. The chain recombines TRBV28 with TRBJ1-1, with D unresolved. Germline CDR1 and CDR2: MDHEN and SYDVKM. V lost 4 bases and J lost 1, with 1 base in between. The CDR3 is made up of 11 amino acids.

The chain recombines TRBV2 with TRBJ1-2, with 9 bases lining up with TRBD1. J lost 8 bases, V lost 7 bases, and 8 bases had no gene match. CDR3 length: 13 amino acids. Germline CDR1 is SNHLY and CDR2 is FYNNEI. The CDR3 sequence: CASKYNRGQGYTF. CDR3 in DNA: TGTGCCAGCAAGTACAACAGGGGGCAGGGCTACACCTTC.

This chain uses TRBV5-1 with TRBJ2-7; 8 nucleotides match TRBD1. Germline lookup yields CDR1 SGHRS and CDR2 YFSETQ. The ends lost 4 bases at V and 3 bases at J; junction bases unmatched: 9. There are 15 residues in the CDR3. The CDR3 region has the DNA TGCGCCAGCAGCCCGTTTCCGACAGGGGACTACGAGCAGTACTTC. Protein product: CASSPFPTGDYEQYF.

The chain couples TRBV6-5 to TRBJ1-1, with no clear D. Trimming stripped 7 bases from V and 2 bases from J, with 14 bases between. The length of the CDR3 is 14 residues. Germline CDR1 and CDR2: MNHEY and SVGAGI. The CDR3 nucleotides are TGTGCCAGCACCTCCCGTGAGGGAAACACTGAAGCTTTCTTT. Its protein is CASTSREGNTEAFF.

The chain joins TRBV4-1 to TRBJ2-7, with 9 bases matching TRBD2. This CDR3 contains 17 residues. CDR1 and CDR2 from the germline V gene are MGHRA and YSYEKL. The trim removed 2 bases at V and 4 bases at J, leaving 12 bases unmatched. The CDR3 DNA is TGCGCCAGCAGCCAAATCGATATGGGGCTAGCGGGGTACGAGCAGTACTTC. Protein product: CASSQIDMGLAGYEQYF.